What follows is one T cell receptor beta chain and its context. CDR1 is SGHVS, CDR2 FQNEAQ, per germline. This CDR3 is 14 amino acids long. Trimming removed 4 bases at V and 3 bases at J, with 12 bases between. TCRdb's copy holds only in-frame clones and misses some; the assay was immunoSEQ multiplex PCR. The top ten hold roughly 3.2% of the sample, which has about 120,000 clones, around 88% seen once. The entry originates in a study of control samples from healthy donors and cancer patients. This clonotype was sampled from a man in his forties in good health. The sample was blood. The chain uses TRBV7-8 and TRBJ2-5; the D gene is possibly TRBD1 (6 bases). The CDR3: CASSSRDRKETQYF. The CDR3 DNA reads as TGTGCCAGCAGCTCCAGAGACAGGAAAGAGACCCAGTACTTC. The full variable domain, its missing parts supplied by reference TRBV7-8 and TRBJ2-5, is GAGVSQSPRYKVAKRGQDVALRCDPISGHVSLFWYQQALGQGPEFLTYFQNEAQLDKSGLPSDRFFAERPEGSVSTLKIQRTQQEDSAVYLCASSSRDRKETQYFGPGTRLLVL.